This passage covers 26 T cell receptor beta chains from one sample sequenced in a study of blood T cell repertoires in COVID-19. Assay used: immunoSEQ multiplex PCR; TCRdb lists only in-frame clones, some missing. The sample yields around 300,000 clones, approximately 86% seen once. The sequenced sample consisted of peripheral blood. The receptors derive from a woman aged 70-85 years with COVID-19, enrolled during active disease.

The rearrangement joins TRBV28 to TRBJ1-2; D possibly corresponds to TRBD1 (6 bases). This CDR3 comprises 13 residues. V lost 7 bases and J 7 bases, leaving 16 bases between the germline ends. Germline V CDR1 and CDR2: MDHEN, SYDVKM. The CDR3 bases are TGTGCCAGCACCCCCACAGGGAGGGGTGGCTACACCTTC. This sequence encodes CASTPTGRGGYTF.

The V call is TRBV6-1, the J call TRBJ1-1; D may be TRBD1 (5 bases). This CDR3 is 15 amino acids long. Between the trimmed V and J ends, which lost 5 bases and 1 base, there was a span of 14 bases. Germline CDR1 reads MNHNS; CDR2 reads SASEGT. The CDR3 loop is CASSFGDDRNTEAFF. Here the CDR3 DNA reads TGTGCCAGCAGTTTCGGTGATGACAGGAACACTGAAGCTTTCTTT.

This chain joins TRBV5-1 and TRBJ1-1; 7 nucleotides align to TRBD1. Germline lookup yields CDR1 SGHRS and CDR2 YFSETQ. The CDR3 consists of 16 residues. The V gene end was trimmed by 5 bases and the J gene end by 1 base; junction bases not matched to a gene: 11. The chain's CDR3 is CASSFSDREGNTEAFF. In nucleotides, the CDR3 is TGCGCCAGCAGTTTTTCCGACAGGGAAGGGAACACTGAAGCTTTCTTT.

The rearrangement joins TRBV11-2 to TRBJ2-7; 7 bases agree with TRBD2. Germline V gene data show CDR1 as SGHAT and CDR2 as FQNNGV. This CDR3 has 14 residues. With V trimmed by 1 base and J by 4 bases, 4 bases remained unmatched. CDR3 sequence: CASSLVGGIYEQYF. The CDR3 DNA follows: TGTGCCAGCAGCTTAGTGGGGGGGATTTACGAGCAGTACTTC.

The V and J genes are TRBV7-8 and TRBJ2-5, with TRBD2 as a possible D gene (5 bases). The CDR3 extends over 17 amino acids. Germline values: CDR1 SGHVS, CDR2 FQNEAQ. V was shortened by 2 bases and J by 0 bases, with 16 bases between the two germline ends. This CDR3 is CASSLTDYTVYQETQYF. The CDR3 coding sequence is TGTGCCAGCAGCTTAACCGACTATACCGTATACCAAGAGACCCAGTACTTC.

V gene TRBV4-1 combines with J gene TRBJ1-1, with unresolved D. Germline CDR1 and CDR2: MGHRA and YSYEKL. The CDR3 runs 13 residues. Trimming removed 5 bases from V and 4 bases from J, with 11 bases in between. The CDR3 DNA is TGCGCCAGCAGCTCCGGGTCCCCCACTGAAGCTTTCTTT. This gives the protein CASSSGSPTEAFF.

This chain joins TRBV5-1 and TRBJ2-1; D tentatively fits TRBD1 or TRBD2 (6 bases each). Per the germline V gene, CDR1 is SGHRS and CDR2 is YFSETQ. Deletions cut 4 bases from V and 8 bases from J, with 19 bases between. This CDR3 is 15 amino acids long. The chain's CDR3 is CASSVEGDGIDEQFF. CDR3 bases: TGCGCCAGCAGCGTGGAGGGGGACGGTATCGATGAGCAGTTCTTC.

V gene TRBV24-1 combines with J gene TRBJ2-1; 9 bases are a match to TRBD2. Germline V gene sequence: CDR1 KGHDR, CDR2 SFDVKD. The CDR3 consists of 16 residues. V shed 2 bases and J 2 bases; nucleotides not matched to a gene: 3. The DNA for the CDR3 is TGTGCCACCAGTGATTCGTTAGCGGGGGCCTACAATGAGCAGTTCTTC. This sequence encodes CATSDSLAGAYNEQFF.

A single count supports this clone. The chain recombines TRBV4-3 with TRBJ1-5, with D uncertain. The CDR3 consists of 15 residues. V shed 0 bases and J shed 5 bases, with 11 bases lying between them. Germline values: CDR1 LGHNA, CDR2 YSLEER. CDR3 bases: TGCGCCAGCAGCCAAGATGAGAGGGCGCATCAGCCCCAGCATTTT. Protein sequence: CASSQDERAHQPQHF.

In regard to this clone: The identical CDR3 is also encoded by other nucleotide sequences in the sample. The rearrangement joins TRBV5-1 to TRBJ1-1; D possibly corresponds to TRBD1 (5 bases). V lost 1 base, J lost 3 bases, and 10 bases lay in between. Germline V gene lookup returns CDR1 SGHRS and CDR2 YFSETQ. This CDR3 has 14 amino acids. The CDR3, as DNA: TGCGCCAGCAGCTTGACTGGGGGGGACACTGAAGCTTTCTTT. It encodes CASSLTGGDTEAFF.

V usage is TRBV7-2 and J usage is TRBJ1-2; D might be TRBD1 (6 bases). CDR3 size: 15 residues. Trimming took off 1 base at V and 9 bases at J, with 18 bases between the two ends. Germline V gives CDR1 SGHTA, CDR2 FQGNSA. The CDR3 DNA follows: TGTGCCAGCAGCTTAGGAGGACAGCTTCTGAATCGCTACACCTTC. Protein: CASSLGGQLLNRYTF.

V and J are TRBV27 and TRBJ2-7; 10 nucleotides agree with TRBD1. CDR1 MNHEY and CDR2 SMNVEV come from the germline V gene (reference sequence). The CDR3 spans 14 residues. The J segment lost 6 bases and the V segment lost 5 bases, leaving 7 bases of the junction unmatched. The DNA for the CDR3 is TGTGCCAGCAGTAAGGGACAGGGGATGGGCGAGCAGTACTTC. It translates to CASSKGQGMGEQYF.

The chain links TRBV10-1 to TRBJ2-7, with 9 bases that match TRBD2. Germline CDR1 and CDR2: WNHNN and SYGVQD (reference sequence). CDR3 length: 15 residues. V was pared by 3 bases and J by 6 bases, with 9 bases of the junction left unmatched. In nucleotides, the CDR3 is TGCGCCAGCAGTGACATGGGACTAGCAGGATCCGAGCAGTACTTC. Translation gives CASSDMGLAGSEQYF.

J is TRBJ1-4 and V is TRBV7-9; D gene uncertain. The CDR3 has 13 amino acids. Trimming took off 2 bases at V and 8 bases at J, with 9 bases between the two ends. Germline CDR1 is SEHNR and CDR2 is FQNEAQ (reference sequence). As DNA, the CDR3 is TGTGCCAGCAGCTTATTATCGTCCGAAAAACTGTTTTTT. It codes for CASSLLSSEKLFF.

The sample holds a few counts of this clone. The gene calls are TRBV7-8 and TRBJ1-1; D is perhaps TRBD1 (6 bases). This CDR3 has 12 residues. Germline V CDR1 and CDR2: SGHVS, FQNEAQ. V was clipped by 5 bases and J by 10 bases, with 14 bases between them. The CDR3 coding sequence is TGTGCCAGCAGCCTAGACAGGAATCGAGCTTTCTTT. Its translation is CASSLDRNRAFF.

V usage is TRBV4-3 and J usage is TRBJ1-6; D remains unclear. With 1 base removed from V and 10 bases from J, the gap between germline ends came to 14 bases. The CDR3 contains 15 residues. The germline gives CDR1 LGHNA, CDR2 YSLEER. CDR3 residues: CASSQAVVARSPLHF. DNA for the CDR3: TGCGCCAGCAGCCAAGCAGTGGTGGCGAGGTCACCCCTCCACTTT.

This clone has only one observation. The rearrangement joins TRBV3-1 (or the pseudogene TRBV3-2) to TRBJ2-7; possibly TRBD2 for D (6 bases). The CDR3 sequence is 15 residues long. V was clipped by 0 bases and J by 3 bases, with 12 bases between them. CDR1 and CDR2 (germline): LGHDT, YNNKEL (reference sequence). As DNA, the CDR3 is TGTGCCAGCAGCCAAGAACTCCCGCGGGGCTACGAGCAGTACTTC. It translates to CASSQELPRGYEQYF.

The chain couples TRBV3-1 (or the pseudogene TRBV3-2) to TRBJ2-5, with 7 bases matching TRBD1. Germline-derived CDR1 and CDR2 are LGHDT and YNNKEL (reference sequence). V was pared by 2 bases and J by 5 bases, with 5 bases of the junction left unmatched. The CDR3 extends over 14 amino acids. The CDR3 spells CASSQKGAWETQYF. CDR3 in DNA: TGTGCCAGCAGCCAAAAGGGGGCCTGGGAGACCCAGTACTTC.

V is TRBV19 and J is TRBJ2-2, with 8 positions matching TRBD1. Germline V gene data show CDR1 as LNHDA and CDR2 as SQIVND (reference sequence). The junction had 2 bases not matched to a gene; V was cut back by 5 bases and J by 3 bases. This CDR3 has 14 residues. As DNA, the CDR3 is TGTGCCAGTAGTCAGGGGGCGGACACCGGGGAGCTGTTTTTT. Residues: CASSQGADTGELFF.

This clone was counted a single time. This chain joins TRBV5-4 and TRBJ2-2; tentatively, D is TRBD2 (6 bases). This CDR3 has 16 amino acids. The ends were cut back, 4 bases at V and 7 bases at J, with 20 bases in the middle. Germline CDR1 is SGHNT and CDR2 is YYREEE (reference sequence). The CDR3 reads CASSLWTRGGGGELFF. The CDR3 bases are TGTGCCAGCAGCCTGTGGACAAGGGGAGGAGGCGGGGAGCTGTTTTTT.

V is TRBV6-5 and J is TRBJ1-1; 8 positions match TRBD1. This CDR3 is built from 14 residues. Trimming at V came to 7 bases and at J to 4 bases, leaving 8 bases not matched to a gene. Germline-derived CDR1 and CDR2 are MNHEY and SVGAGI. CDR3 region: CASITGGAGTEAFF. The CDR3 nucleotides are TGTGCCAGCATTACAGGGGGAGCGGGCACTGAAGCTTTCTTT.

The chain has TRBV4-1 and TRBJ2-3, with unresolved D. The length of the CDR3 is 13 residues. The germline V gene encodes CDR1 MGHRA and CDR2 YSYEKL. The V end lost 1 base, the J end lost 3 bases, and 5 bases lay between the germline ends. The CDR3 sequence is CASSQVDTDTQYF. In DNA form, the CDR3 reads TGCGCCAGCAGCCAAGTAGATACAGATACGCAGTATTTT.

This clone was recorded a few times. The chain's CDR3 is CASSLSSVFSGNTIYF. CDR3 DNA: TGTGCCAGCAGCTTATCCTCGGTCTTCTCTGGAAACACCATATATTTT. This chain joins TRBV7-2 and TRBJ1-3, with no clear D. The CDR3 is 16 amino acids. Trimming took off 2 bases at V and 0 bases at J, with 11 bases between the two ends. Germline CDR1 is SGHTA and CDR2 is FQGNSA. The whole variable domain, filled in from reference TRBV7-2 and TRBJ1-3, reads GAGVSQSPSNKVTEKGKDVELRCDPISGHTALYWYRQSLGQGLEFLIYFQGNSAPDKSGLPSDRFSAERTGGSVSTLTIQRTQQEDSAVYLCASSLSSVFSGNTIYFGEGSWLTVV.

This clone is a singleton in its sample. The chain combines TRBV7-2 with TRBJ1-1; D is undetermined. The V gene's germline CDR1 is SGHTA and CDR2 FQGNSA. Trimming stripped 1 base from V and 11 bases from J, with 17 bases between. The CDR3 is 14 residues long. The CDR3 bases are TGTGCCAGCAGCTTAGGCGGAGACGCCGCAGAGGCTTTCTTT. Protein product: CASSLGGDAAEAFF.

The chain recombines TRBV9 with TRBJ1-2; D not certain. Per germline, CDR1 SGDLS and CDR2 YYNGEE. V was clipped by 4 bases and J by 1 base, with 17 bases between them. The CDR3 has 16 residues. CDR3 bases: TGTGCCAGCAGCCCTCTCCTCCACCCTAATAACTATGGCTACACCTTC. As protein: CASSPLLHPNNYGYTF.

This sequence joins TRBV27 and TRBJ2-5; perhaps TRBD2 as D (6 bases). Trimming pared 6 bases from V and 1 base from J, leaving 18 bases between. Germline V CDR1 and CDR2: MNHEY, SMNVEV (reference sequence). The CDR3 covers 16 residues. CDR3 DNA sequence: TGTGCCAGCAGATTAAAGCCGGGACTCGCCCAAGAGACCCAGTACTTC. Translation: CASRLKPGLAQETQYF.